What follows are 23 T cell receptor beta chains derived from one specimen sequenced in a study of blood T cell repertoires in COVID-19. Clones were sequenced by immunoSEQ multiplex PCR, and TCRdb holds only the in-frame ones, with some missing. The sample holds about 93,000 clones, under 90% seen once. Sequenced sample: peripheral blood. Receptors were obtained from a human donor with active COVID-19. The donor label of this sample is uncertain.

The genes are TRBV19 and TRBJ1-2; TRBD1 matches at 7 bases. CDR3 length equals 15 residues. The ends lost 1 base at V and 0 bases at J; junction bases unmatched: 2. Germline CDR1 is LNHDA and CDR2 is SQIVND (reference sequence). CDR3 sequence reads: CASSIAGQPNYGYTF. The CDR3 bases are TGTGCCAGTAGTATAGCGGGACAGCCTAACTATGGCTACACCTTC.

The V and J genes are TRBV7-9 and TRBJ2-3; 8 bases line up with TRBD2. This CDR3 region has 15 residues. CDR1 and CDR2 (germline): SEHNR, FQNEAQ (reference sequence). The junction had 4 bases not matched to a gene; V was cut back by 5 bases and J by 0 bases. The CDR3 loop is CASSPAGASTDTQYF. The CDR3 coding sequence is TGTGCCAGCAGCCCAGCGGGGGCCAGCACAGATACGCAGTATTTT.

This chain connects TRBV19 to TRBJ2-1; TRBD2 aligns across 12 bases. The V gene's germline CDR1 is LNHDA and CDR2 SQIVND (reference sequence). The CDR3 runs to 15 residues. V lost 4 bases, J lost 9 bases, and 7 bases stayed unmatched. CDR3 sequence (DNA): TGTGCCAGTAGTAGAGCTAGCGGGGGGGCCGGTGAGCAGTTCTTC. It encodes CASSRASGGAGEQFF.

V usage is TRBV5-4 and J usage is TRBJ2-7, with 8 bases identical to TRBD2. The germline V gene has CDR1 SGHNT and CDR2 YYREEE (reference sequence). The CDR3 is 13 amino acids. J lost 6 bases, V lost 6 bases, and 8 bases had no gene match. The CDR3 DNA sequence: TGTGCCAGCACCGGGGGGGGCCCGGGCGAGCAGTACTTC. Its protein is CASTGGGPGEQYF.

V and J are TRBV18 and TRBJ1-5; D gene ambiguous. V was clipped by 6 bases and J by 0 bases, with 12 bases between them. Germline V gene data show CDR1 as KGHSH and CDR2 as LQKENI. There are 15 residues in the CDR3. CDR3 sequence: CASSSELGSNQPQHF. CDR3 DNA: TGTGCCAGCTCCTCCGAGCTTGGTAGCAATCAGCCCCAGCATTTT.

CDR3 bases: TGTGCCAGCAGCGCTGACAGGGGAAGCACAGATACGCAGTATTTT. Protein sequence: CASSADRGSTDTQYF. The V gene is TRBV2, the J gene TRBJ2-3; 8 positions agree with TRBD1. Per germline, CDR1 SNHLY and CDR2 FYNNEI. This CDR3 is built from 15 residues. Trimming took 6 bases from V and 0 from J; bases not matched to a gene: 5.

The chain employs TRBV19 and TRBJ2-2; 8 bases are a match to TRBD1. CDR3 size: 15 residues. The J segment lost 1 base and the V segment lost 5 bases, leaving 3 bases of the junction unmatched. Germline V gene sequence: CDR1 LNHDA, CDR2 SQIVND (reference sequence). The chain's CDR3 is CASSDRGLNTGELFF. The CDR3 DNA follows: TGTGCCAGTAGTGACAGGGGATTGAACACCGGGGAGCTGTTTTTT.

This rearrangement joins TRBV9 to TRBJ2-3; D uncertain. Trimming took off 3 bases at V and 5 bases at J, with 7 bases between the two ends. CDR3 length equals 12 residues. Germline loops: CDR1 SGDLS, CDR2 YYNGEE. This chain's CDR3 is CASSGLRDTQYF. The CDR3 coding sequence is TGTGCCAGCAGCGGTCTCCGAGATACGCAGTATTTT.

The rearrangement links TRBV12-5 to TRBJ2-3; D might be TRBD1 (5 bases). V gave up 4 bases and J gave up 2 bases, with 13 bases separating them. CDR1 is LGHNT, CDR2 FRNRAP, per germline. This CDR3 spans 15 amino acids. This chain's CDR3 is CASGSGLTYTDTQYF. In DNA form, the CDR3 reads TGTGCTAGTGGTTCAGGGTTGACATACACAGATACGCAGTATTTT.

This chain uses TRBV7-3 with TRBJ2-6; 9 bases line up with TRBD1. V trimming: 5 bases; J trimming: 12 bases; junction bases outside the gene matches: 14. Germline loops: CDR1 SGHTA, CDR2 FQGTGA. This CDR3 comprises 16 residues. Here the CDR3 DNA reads TGTGCCAGCAGCCCGGACAGGGGTCGCATTGGGGGCGTCCTGACTTTC. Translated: CASSPDRGRIGGVLTF.

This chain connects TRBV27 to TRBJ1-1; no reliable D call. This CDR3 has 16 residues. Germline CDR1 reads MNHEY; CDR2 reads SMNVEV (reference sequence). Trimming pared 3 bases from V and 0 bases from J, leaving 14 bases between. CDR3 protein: CASSLTRIGMNTEAFF. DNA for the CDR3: TGTGCCAGCAGTTTGACCAGGATCGGTATGAACACTGAAGCTTTCTTT.

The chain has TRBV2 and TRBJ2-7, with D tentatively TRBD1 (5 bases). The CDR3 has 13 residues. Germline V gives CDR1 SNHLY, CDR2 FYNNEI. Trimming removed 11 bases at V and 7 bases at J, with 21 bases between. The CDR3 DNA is TGTGCCGGGTCGAGGAAGGGGTCTCGGGAGCAGTACTTC. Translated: CAGSRKGSREQYF.

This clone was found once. The CDR3 is CASSHTITYGYTF. CDR3 DNA: TGCGCCAGCAGCCACACGATAACCTATGGCTACACCTTC. The V and J genes are TRBV5-1 and TRBJ1-2; D is unresolved. The CDR3 loop spans 13 amino acids. Germline V gene sequence: CDR1 SGHRS, CDR2 YFSETQ. The V gene lost 4 bases and the J gene lost 4 bases, with 11 bases spanning the gap.

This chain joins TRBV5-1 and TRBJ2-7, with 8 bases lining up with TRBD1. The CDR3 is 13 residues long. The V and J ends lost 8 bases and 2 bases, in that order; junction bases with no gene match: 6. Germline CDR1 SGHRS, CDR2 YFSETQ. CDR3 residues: CASSTGEPYEQYF. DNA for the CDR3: TGCGCCAGTTCGACAGGGGAACCCTACGAGCAGTACTTC.

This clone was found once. CDR3 in DNA: TGTGCCAGCACAGGGGTTATCTACAATGAGCAGTTCTTC. Translating it yields CASTGVIYNEQFF. The chain carries TRBV28 and TRBJ2-1; tentatively, D is TRBD1 (6 bases). Trimming stripped 7 bases from V and 3 bases from J, with 10 bases between. The CDR3 is made up of 13 amino acids. Germline V gene data show CDR1 as MDHEN and CDR2 as SYDVKM. Combining the CDR3 with reference TRBV28 and TRBJ2-1 gives the whole variable domain DVKVTQSSRYLVKRTGEKVFLECVQDMDHENMFWYRQDPGLGLRLIYFSYDVKMKEKGDIPEGYSVSREKKERFSLILESASTNQTSMYLCASTGVIYNEQFFGPGTRLTVL.

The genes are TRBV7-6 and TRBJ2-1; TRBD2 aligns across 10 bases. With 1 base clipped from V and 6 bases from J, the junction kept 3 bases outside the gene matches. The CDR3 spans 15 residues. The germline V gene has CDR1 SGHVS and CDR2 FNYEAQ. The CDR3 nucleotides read TGTGCCAGCAGCTTAGTAGCGGGGGGCCTCAATGAGCAGTTCTTC. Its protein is CASSLVAGGLNEQFF.

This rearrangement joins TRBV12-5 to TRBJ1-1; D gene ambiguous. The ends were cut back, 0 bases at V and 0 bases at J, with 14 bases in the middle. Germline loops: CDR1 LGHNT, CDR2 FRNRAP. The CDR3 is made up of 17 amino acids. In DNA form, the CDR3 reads TGTGCTAGTGGTTTGGTAGTCGGAGGGTTCATGAACACTGAAGCTTTCTTT. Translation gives CASGLVVGGFMNTEAFF.

The CDR3 reads CASSIVRGGNNEQFF. The CDR3 coding sequence is TGTGCCAGTAGTATAGTTCGGGGGGGAAACAATGAGCAGTTCTTC. The genes are TRBV19 and TRBJ2-1, with 8 bases matching TRBD2. CDR3 length: 15 residues. V dropped 1 base and J dropped 5; count of bases not matched to a gene: 4. Germline CDR1 is LNHDA and CDR2 is SQIVND (reference sequence).

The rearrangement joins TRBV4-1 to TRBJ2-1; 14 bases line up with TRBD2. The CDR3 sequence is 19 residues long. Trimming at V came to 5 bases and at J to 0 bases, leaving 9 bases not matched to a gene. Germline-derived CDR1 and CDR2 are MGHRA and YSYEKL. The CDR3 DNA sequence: TGCGCCAGCAGCAAGGGGACTAGCGGGGGCCCCAGCTCCTACAATGAGCAGTTCTTC. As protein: CASSKGTSGGPSSYNEQFF.

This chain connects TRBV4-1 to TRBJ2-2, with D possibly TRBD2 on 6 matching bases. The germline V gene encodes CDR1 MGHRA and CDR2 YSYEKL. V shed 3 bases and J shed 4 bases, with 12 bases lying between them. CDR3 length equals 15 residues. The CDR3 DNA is TGCGCCAGCAGCCACGGTCGGGGGAGCACCGGGGAGCTGTTTTTT. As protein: CASSHGRGSTGELFF.

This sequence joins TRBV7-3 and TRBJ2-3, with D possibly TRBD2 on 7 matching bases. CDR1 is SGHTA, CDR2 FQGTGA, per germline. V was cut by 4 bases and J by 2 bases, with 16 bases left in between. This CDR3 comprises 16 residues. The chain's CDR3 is CASSWRGRGATDTQYF. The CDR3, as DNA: TGTGCCAGCAGCTGGAGGGGACGGGGGGCCACAGATACGCAGTATTTT.

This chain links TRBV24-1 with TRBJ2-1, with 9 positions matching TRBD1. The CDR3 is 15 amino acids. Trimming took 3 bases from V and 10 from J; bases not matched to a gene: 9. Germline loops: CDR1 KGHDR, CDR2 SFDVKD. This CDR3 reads CATSDTGTGFQEQFF. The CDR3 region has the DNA TGTGCCACCAGTGATACCGGGACAGGGTTCCAGGAGCAGTTCTTC.

The CDR3 bases are TGTGCCAGCAAGGGGACAGTCCAAGAGACCCAGTACTTC. It translates to CASKGTVQETQYF. V is TRBV2 and J is TRBJ2-5; 7 nucleotides match TRBD1. Trimming cost V 7 bases and J 1 base; bases outside gene matches: 3. This CDR3 comprises 13 residues. Germline V lookup: CDR1 SNHLY, CDR2 FYNNEI. Using reference TRBV2 and TRBJ2-5 for the parts outside the CDR3, the full variable domain is EPEVTQTPSHQVTQMGQEVILRCVPISNHLYFYWYRQILGQKVEFLVSFYNNEISEKSEIFDDQFSVERPDGSNFTLKIRSTKLEDSAMYFCASKGTVQETQYFGPGTRLLVL.